Below, 22 T cell receptor beta chains from the same sample are listed, as sequenced in a study of cytomegalovirus exposure and HLA in healthy donors. PCR employed 60 Vbeta and 13 Jbeta primers. Sequencing was performed with immunoSEQ multiplex PCR; in TCRdb, only in-frame clones are kept and a portion is missing. The sample includes roughly 130,000 clones, around 83% of them seen just once. The sequencing sample was made of PBMCs. The receptors come from a woman aged 18-30 years in good health and CMV-seropositive.

The chain links TRBV6-6 to TRBJ2-3, with a possible D match to TRBD2 (6 bases). Germline CDR1 MNHNY, CDR2 SVGAGI (reference sequence). V lost 8 bases and J 2 bases, leaving 14 bases between the germline ends. The CDR3 length is 14 residues. The CDR3 region has the DNA TGTGCCAGCTTTTCCGGGGGAGACACAGATACGCAGTATTTT. This encodes CASFSGGDTDTQYF.

V and J are TRBV5-1 and TRBJ2-5; 7 positions agree with TRBD1. The better agreement between TRBJ2-7 and the DNA end casts doubt on the J call. CDR3 length: 14 amino acids. CDR1 is SGHRS and CDR2 is YFSETQ in the germline V gene. The CDR3 here is CASSATGLGYEQYF. As DNA, the CDR3 is TGCGCCAGCAGCGCGACAGGGCTCGGCTACGAGCAGTACTTC.

The V gene is TRBV25-1, the J gene TRBJ2-7, with 11 bases matching TRBD2. V was clipped by 6 bases and J by 7 bases; unmatched bases: 8. Germline V gene sequence: CDR1 MGHDK, CDR2 SYGVNS. This CDR3 contains 14 residues. DNA of the CDR3: TGTGCCAGCAGCCAGACTAGCGGGGAAGCTGAGCAGTACTTC. Amino acids: CASSQTSGEAEQYF.

This clone was recorded a few times. V and J are TRBV25-1 and TRBJ2-6; 9 nucleotides align to TRBD1. Germline CDR1 and CDR2: MGHDK and SYGVNS. The V and J ends lost 4 bases and 1 base, in that order; junction bases with no gene match: 8. This CDR3 has 18 amino acids. CDR3 amino acids: CASSAGTGGGSGANVLTF. The CDR3 DNA reads TGTGCCAGCAGTGCGGGAACAGGGGGCGGGTCTGGGGCCAACGTCCTGACTTTC. The full variable domain, in which reference TRBV25-1 and TRBJ2-6 provide the parts outside the CDR3, is EADIYQTPRYLVIGTGKKITLECSQTMGHDKMYWYQQDPGMELHLIHYSYGVNSTEKGDLSSESTVSRIRTEHFPLTLESARPSHTSQYLCASSAGTGGGSGANVLTFGAGSRLTVL.

The CDR3 here is CASSATGYEQFF. CDR3 DNA: TGTGCCAGCAGTGCCACAGGATATGAGCAGTTCTTC. The chain has TRBV6-1 and TRBJ2-1; the D gene is possibly TRBD1 (5 bases). Trimming took off 4 bases at V and 8 bases at J, with 9 bases between the two ends. The CDR3 has 12 residues. Germline-derived CDR1 and CDR2 are MNHNS and SASEGT.

In nucleotides, the CDR3 is TGTGCCAGCAGTGTGGGACAGGGCCACACCGGGGAGCTGTTTTTT. Its translation: CASSVGQGHTGELFF. The chain has TRBV25-1 and TRBJ2-2; 9 bases align to TRBD1. The CDR3 is made up of 15 amino acids. J gave up 3 bases and V 4 bases, and 3 bases lay outside the gene matches. The germline gives CDR1 MGHDK, CDR2 SYGVNS.

V and J are TRBV6-1 and TRBJ2-1, with TRBD2 matching 9 bases. Trimming removed 9 bases from V and 4 bases from J; junction bases left unmatched: 10. CDR1 is MNHNS, CDR2 SASEGT, per germline. The CDR3 totals 15 residues. In nucleotides, the CDR3 is TGTGCCAGTCGGGCGGGGGGGCTGTCTTACAATGAGCAGTTCTTC. Its translation is CASRAGGLSYNEQFF.

The J gene is TRBJ2-3, the V gene TRBV5-8; TRBD1 agrees at 11 bases. Germline assignment: CDR1 SGHTS and CDR2 YDEGEE. Trimming at V came to 2 bases and at J to 8 bases, leaving 7 bases not matched to a gene. The length of the CDR3 is 15 residues. For the CDR3, the DNA is TGTGCCAGCAGCTTAGGGACAGGGGGTAGCGGTACGCAGTATTTT. Amino acid sequence: CASSLGTGGSGTQYF.

The chain employs TRBV6-6 and TRBJ1-2; TRBD1 matches at 9 bases. The CDR3 runs to 11 residues. Per germline, CDR1 MNHNY and CDR2 SVGAGI (reference sequence). The V and J ends lost 10 bases and 5 bases, in that order; junction bases with no gene match: 2. In DNA, the CDR3 is TGTGCCACGGGACAGGGATATGGCTACACCTTC. This encodes CATGQGYGYTF.

The V call is TRBV11-3, the J call TRBJ2-4, with 15 bases lining up with TRBD2. The CDR3 totals 16 residues. Per the germline V gene, CDR1 is SGHNT and CDR2 is YENEEA. V trimming: 5 bases; J trimming: 8 bases; junction bases outside the gene matches: 7. As DNA, the CDR3 is TGTGCCAGCAGCCACGGGACTAGCGGGGGGACGGACATTCAGTACTTC. Encoded protein: CASSHGTSGGTDIQYF.

The chain recombines TRBV6-1 with TRBJ2-5; D not certain. V lost 5 bases and J lost 4, with 17 bases in between. CDR3 length: 15 amino acids. The V gene's germline CDR1 is MNHNS and CDR2 SASEGT. CDR3: CASSSLGLARETQYF. The CDR3 DNA reads as TGTGCCAGCAGTTCACTTGGATTAGCAAGAGAGACCCAGTACTTC.

The J gene is TRBJ2-1, the V gene TRBV15; TRBD2 is a possible D gene (5 bases). The CDR3 contains 12 residues. Looked up from germline, CDR1 is LNHNV and CDR2 is YYDKDF (reference sequence). V shed 0 bases and J shed 12 bases, with 9 bases lying between them. DNA for the CDR3: TGTGCCACCAGCAGAGAAGCTCGGGGGCAGTTCTTC. Translation: CATSREARGQFF.

This chain uses TRBV2 with TRBJ2-7, with 10 bases identical to TRBD2. CDR1 and CDR2 from the germline V gene are SNHLY and FYNNEI. V dropped 6 bases and J dropped 3; count of bases not matched to a gene: 11. There are 16 residues in the CDR3. CDR3 DNA: TGTGCCAGCAGGGAAAGTAGCGGGGGGACAATCTACGAGCAGTACTTC. It specifies CASRESSGGTIYEQYF. Full variable domain (missing parts from reference TRBV2 and TRBJ2-7): EPEVTQTPSHQVTQMGQEVILRCVPISNHLYFYWYRQILGQKVEFLVSFYNNEISEKSEIFDDQFSVERPDGSNFTLKIRSTKLEDSAMYFCASRESSGGTIYEQYFGPGTRLTVT.

The chain uses TRBV5-6 and TRBJ1-2; D gene unclear. From germline, CDR1 is SGHDT and CDR2 YYEEEE. Trimming took 0 bases from V and 4 from J, leaving 13 bases between them. The CDR3 is 15 amino acids. In nucleotides, the CDR3 is TGTGCCAGCAGCTTGGAGCGGACGGATTTCTATGGCTACACCTTC. Protein product: CASSLERTDFYGYTF.

V usage is TRBV2 and J usage is TRBJ2-1; 8 bases map to TRBD2. V trimming: 4 bases; J trimming: 4 bases; junction bases outside the gene matches: 9. Per germline, CDR1 SNHLY and CDR2 FYNNEI. The CDR3 covers 16 residues. The CDR3 DNA reads as TGTGCCAGCAGTGGGGAGGCGGGGGGTGCTTACAATGAGCAGTTCTTC. Protein sequence: CASSGEAGGAYNEQFF.

In this sample, this clone turned up a few times. The V gene is TRBV18, the J gene TRBJ2-1; 8 nucleotides align to TRBD2. The CDR3 sequence is 15 residues long. The germline gives CDR1 KGHSH, CDR2 LQKENI. With 3 bases clipped from V and 3 bases from J, the junction kept 4 bases outside the gene matches. The CDR3 protein is CASSPGAGGYNEQFF. The CDR3 nucleotides read TGTGCCAGCTCACCGGGGGCGGGGGGCTACAATGAGCAGTTCTTC.

This clone was seen once. The V and J genes are TRBV2 and TRBJ1-1, with TRBD1 matching over 7 bases. The J segment lost 4 bases and the V segment lost 8 bases, leaving 7 bases of the junction unmatched. Per the germline V gene, CDR1 is SNHLY and CDR2 is FYNNEI. This CDR3 spans 13 amino acids. CDR3 amino acids: CASLTGQPTEAFF. The CDR3 DNA reads as TGTGCCAGCCTGACAGGGCAGCCCACTGAAGCTTTCTTT.

The chain links TRBV7-9 to TRBJ2-1; 9 bases align to TRBD1. Germline V gene lookup returns CDR1 SEHNR and CDR2 FQNEAQ (reference sequence). The length of the CDR3 is 15 residues. V dropped 6 bases and J dropped 6; count of bases not matched to a gene: 9. CDR3 sequence (DNA): TGTGCCAGCAGTTTCGTCGGGACAGGGATCAATGAGCAGTTCTTC. Amino acids: CASSFVGTGINEQFF.

The chain employs TRBV4-1 and TRBJ1-5, with no clear D. There are 15 residues in the CDR3. Germline V gives CDR1 MGHRA, CDR2 YSYEKL. Trimming took 4 bases from V and 2 from J, leaving 12 bases between them. This CDR3 reads CASSPADGGNQPQHF. CDR3 coding DNA: TGCGCCAGCAGCCCAGCGGACGGTGGCAATCAGCCCCAGCATTTT.

This chain connects TRBV5-4 to TRBJ2-7, with a tentative D call TRBD2 (5 bases). The CDR3 extends over 12 amino acids. CDR1 and CDR2 (germline): SGHNT, YYREEE (reference sequence). V lost 4 bases, J lost 7 bases, and 12 bases lay in between. The CDR3 DNA reads as TGTGCCAGCAGCCTACCAGGCGGGGAGCAGTACTTC. Its translation is CASSLPGGEQYF.

V usage is TRBV30 and J usage is TRBJ2-6; 10 bases align to TRBD2. J lost 1 base, V lost 5 bases, and 2 bases had no gene match. This CDR3 is 15 amino acids long. Per the germline V gene, CDR1 is GTSNPN and CDR2 is SVGIG (reference sequence). Written as DNA, the CDR3 is TGTGCCTGGGGGACTAGCGTGTCTGGGGCCAACGTCCTGACTTTC. It specifies CAWGTSVSGANVLTF.

The chain recombines TRBV11-2 with TRBJ2-3, with D tentatively TRBD2 (6 bases). The V end was cut by 3 bases, the J end by 8 bases, with 6 bases between. Germline CDR1 SGHAT, CDR2 FQNNGV. This CDR3 has 11 residues. The CDR3, as DNA: TGTGCCAGCAGCTTGGGGGGTACGCAGTATTTT. Amino acid sequence: CASSLGGTQYF.